This T cell receptor beta chain is drawn from a study of shared clonotypes between healthy human individuals. CD8 cells regarded as naive lacked CD45RO, were positively chosen for CCR7, and omitted terminally differentiated effector memory CD45RA+ cells. The run depth of the assay was deep. Libraries were prepared by immunoSEQ multiplex PCR; TCRdb keeps only in-frame clonotypes and omits some of them. The sample includes about 2.1 million clones, about 93% of them seen just once. The sequencing input was naive CD8+ T cells from PBMCs. The sequence was collected from a man aged 18 to 35 in good health. Some clones in this sample may be carry-over from other donors' samples.

DNA for the CDR3: TGTGCCAGCAGCGCCGGTACAGCGCTTCAAGGCTACGAGCAGTACTTC. Translation: CASSAGTALQGYEQYF. The V gene is TRBV9, the J gene TRBJ2-7, with D unresolved. V was cut by 3 bases and J by 3 bases, with 19 bases left in between. CDR1 and CDR2 (germline): SGDLS, YYNGEE. The CDR3 is made up of 16 amino acids.